This T cell receptor beta chain was recovered during a study of metastatic and nonmetastatic thyroid tumors. Original handling: In papillary thyroid cancer, a distant-metastasis classifier was built using CDR3 differences across clinicopathological groups. TCRdb re-clonotyped the PCR reads through MiXCR. The V and J calls come from TCRdb's annotation, not from the publication. The table shows 15,000 to 20,000 clones, with about 12% occurring only once. By its share, this clone is medium-sized. Patients had received no treatment of any kind before thyroid surgery. Sequencing was carried out using tumor tissue. The receptor's source is a female donor with papillary thyroid cancer or a benign thyroid nodule (not recorded which). Some clones in this sample may be carry-over from other donors' samples.

The CDR3 region is CASSSRRRETNEKLFF. The CDR3 bases are TGCGCCAGCAGCTCTAGGAGACGGGAAACTAATGAAAAACTGTTTTTT. This chain connects TRBV4-3 to TRBJ1-4; D gene uncertain. Germline assignment: CDR1 LGHNA and CDR2 YSLEER. This CDR3 region has 16 residues. V lost 5 bases, J lost 1 base, and 14 bases lay in between.